This TCR beta chain was captured in a study of cytomegalovirus exposure and HLA in healthy donors. Study results and limitations: For TCR beta chains, V- and J-gene trimming was later linked to a missense DCLRE1C variant. In vitro work confirmed that a few CMV-associated chains recognize CMV antigens. Later analysis identified several of the most significant clusters that appeared linked to common viral pathogens.

For this clone: The antigen is undetermined.

The length of the CDR3 is 14 residues. Per germline, CDR1 MGHRA and CDR2 YSYEKL. V lost 0 bases and J 6 bases, leaving 9 bases between the germline ends. PCR used 60 Vbeta primers and 13 Jbeta primers. Only in-frame clones appear in the TCRdb table, and some are missing; sequencing was by immunoSEQ multiplex PCR. Of around 150,000 clones in the sample, over 75% are singletons; the top ten hold 0.98%. J is TRBJ1-5 and V is TRBV4-1; D may be TRBD1 (5 bases). This sequence originates from a woman between 45 and 65 years old in good health and CMV-seropositive. The sample was PBMCs. CDR3: CASSQERGSQPQHF. The CDR3 DNA is TGCGCCAGCAGCCAAGAAAGGGGAAGTCAGCCCCAGCATTTT.